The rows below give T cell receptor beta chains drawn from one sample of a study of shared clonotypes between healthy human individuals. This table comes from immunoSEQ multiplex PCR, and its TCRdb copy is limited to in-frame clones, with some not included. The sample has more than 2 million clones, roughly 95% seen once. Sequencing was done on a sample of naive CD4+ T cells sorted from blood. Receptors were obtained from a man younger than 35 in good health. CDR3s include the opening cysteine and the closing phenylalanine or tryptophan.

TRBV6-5,CASSSSLPATDTQYF
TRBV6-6,CASSYGSWEQYF
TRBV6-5,CASSYFQGLNEQYF
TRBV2,CASRMTVSEAFF
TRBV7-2,CASSFSGRNSYEQYF
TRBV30,CAWSPLHNEKLFF
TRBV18,CASSPRQGATSYEQYF
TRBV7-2,CASGDRVNQPQHF
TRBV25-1,CASRPGLAGDPRGNEQFF
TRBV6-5,CASSLTGGSSPLHF
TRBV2,CASRVGGVETQYF
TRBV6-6,CASRPGQGTSPLHF
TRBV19,CASSPQGNEKLFF
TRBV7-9,CASSPDPTLTYGYTF
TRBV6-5,CASSYGGRPGELFF
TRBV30,CAWTRSGLTDTQYF
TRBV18,CASSMGRDRGDEQYF
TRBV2,CASGQGTKNIQYF
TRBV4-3,CASSQATSGTSEQYF
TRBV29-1,CSVEAQGDSNQPQHF
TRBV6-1,CASSGPTSGWDQPQHF
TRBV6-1,CASSEQGGRYEQYF
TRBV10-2,CASLPAYNSPLHF
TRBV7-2,CASSLEASGTSVKEQYF
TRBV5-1,CASSFRDSGGSPLHF
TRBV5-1,CASSSTPTGVDSPLHF
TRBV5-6,CASSSRTESRYEQYF
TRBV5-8,CASSAGTGTNTGELFF
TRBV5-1,CASSLDSMSGGYTF
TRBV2,CASSGPARKETQYF
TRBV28,CASSKGNSYNEQFF
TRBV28,CASSLFRRTVNSPLHF
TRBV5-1,CASSLLRGPWETQYF
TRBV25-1,CASIGQGVSNEQFF
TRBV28,CASSSQGLGYLDEQYF
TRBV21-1,CASSKVETPMEETQYF
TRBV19,CASSPGTGVYEQYF
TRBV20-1,CSASLLDTQYF
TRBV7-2,CASSLVQGAGEQYF
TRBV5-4,CASSDPGLSSPLHF
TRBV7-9,CASSLVLTGGSGGNTIYF
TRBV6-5,CASSYEGPNTGELFF
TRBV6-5,CASSYSTANTEAFF
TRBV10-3,CAMGQGTNEQFF
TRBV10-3,CAISGGQRETQYF
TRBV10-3,CAISDAGTGGQETQYF